These T cell receptor beta chains were read from a single sample in a study of OX40 agonist ivuxolimab in advanced cancers. Some clones are missing from TCRdb's copy, which holds only in-frame ones; the method was immunoSEQ multiplex PCR. Found here are under 150,000 clones, 90% of them singletons; the top ten hold roughly 0.99%. The sample in question was CD4+ or CD8+ T cells sorted from blood, obtained in a trial of the OX40 agonist ivuxolimab. These receptors all stem from an adult with an advanced solid tumor such as melanoma, head and neck, liver or kidney cancer. CDR3s include the opening cysteine and the closing phenylalanine or tryptophan. The D gene is left open where the match is weak. Clone size appears in some rows only: once, few, many, or a class for an expanded clone.

j_call clone_size v_call d_call cdr3_nt cdr3_aa
TRBJ1-1 NA TRBV9 NA TGTGCCAGCAGCGTAGCTAGTGACAGCAGTTACGGCACTGAAGCTTTCTTT CASSVASDSSYGTEAFF
TRBJ2-7 NA TRBV7-3 NA TGTGCCAGCAGCGTCCAGGCGAACTCCTACGAGCAGTACTTC CASSVQANSYEQYF
TRBJ1-2 NA TRBV7-9 NA TGTGCCAGCAGCGTCGACAGGAACCCCCCGGGCTACACCTTC CASSVDRNPPGYTF
TRBJ1-5 few TRBV30 NA TGTGCCGTCGCTCACGGGGGCAATCAGCCCCAGCATTTT CAVAHGGNQPQHF
TRBJ2-7 NA TRBV29-1 TRBD1 TGCAGCGTGGGAGGAGGGACAGGGGTTCGCGAGCAGTACTTC CSVGGGTGVREQYF
TRBJ2-7 NA TRBV7-8 NA TGTGCCAGCAGCTCTTCGGGGTACGAGCAGTACTTC CASSSSGYEQYF
TRBJ2-2 NA TRBV7-2 NA TGTGCCAGCAGCCCTAGGGTTGGGGTTAGCACCGGGGAGCTGTTTTTT CASSPRVGVSTGELFF
TRBJ2-5 NA TRBV28 NA TGTGCCAGCGGAGCACCACGGGTCGAGACCCAGTACTTC CASGAPRVETQYF
TRBJ2-7 NA TRBV11-2 TRBD1 TGTGCCAGCAGCTACGGACAGGGGTTCTACGAGCAGTACTTC CASSYGQGFYEQYF
TRBJ1-1 NA TRBV6-1 TRBD1 TGTGCCAGCAGAGAACAGGGGTGGAACACTGAAGCTTTCTTT CASREQGWNTEAFF
TRBJ2-2 NA TRBV5-5 NA TGTGCCAGCAGACAGAACACCGGGGAGCTGTTTTTT CASRQNTGELFF
TRBJ1-3 NA TRBV18 TRBD1 TGTGCCAGCTCACCCGACAGGGGGCTTGGAAACACCATATATTTT CASSPDRGLGNTIYF
TRBJ2-7 NA TRBV5-4 NA TGTGCCAGCAGCTTGACAGGCCGGTACGAGCAGTACTTC CASSLTGRYEQYF
TRBJ2-1 NA TRBV19 NA TGTGCCAGTCGGCCGGAGGGGTTTAGCTCCTACAATGAGCAGTTCTTC CASRPEGFSSYNEQFF
TRBJ2-3 NA TRBV20-1 NA TGCAGTGCTTACGGGAGTAATACGCAGTATTTT CSAYGSNTQYF
TRBJ2-7 NA TRBV5-1 NA TGCGCCAGCAGCGTCCAGCAGGGATCGGCCTACGAGCAGTACTTC CASSVQQGSAYEQYF
TRBJ1-2 NA TRBV28 NA TGTGCCAGCAACAGCTGGGACCGAGAAGCTAACTATGGCTACACCTTC CASNSWDREANYGYTF
TRBJ1-1 NA TRBV19 NA TGTGCCAGTAGTATGAAAAGGTTGAACACTGAAGCTTTCTTT CASSMKRLNTEAFF
TRBJ1-1 NA TRBV11-3 NA TGTGCCAGCAGCTTAGAGGGGGCCGGGAACACTGAAGCTTTCTTT CASSLEGAGNTEAFF
TRBJ2-1 NA TRBV5-1 TRBD2 TGCGCCAGCAGCACCGGGACTAGCGGGAGTATGAATGAGCAGTTCTTC CASSTGTSGSMNEQFF
TRBJ2-7 NA TRBV6-6 NA TGTGCCAGCAGTTACCCTAAGACGGTCGAGGGCTACGAGCAGTACTTC CASSYPKTVEGYEQYF
TRBJ2-7 once TRBV5-1 NA TGCGCCAGCAGCTCCGGGACATCGTTTTCCTACGAGCAGTACTTC CASSSGTSFSYEQYF
TRBJ2-7 NA TRBV25-1 NA TGTGCCAGCAGTGATGCAGGGCCCCCCTACGAGCAGTACTTC CASSDAGPPYEQYF
TRBJ1-5 NA TRBV19 TRBD1 TGTGCCAGTAGCACCAGACAGGGGCGTAATCAGCCCCAGCATTTT CASSTRQGRNQPQHF
TRBJ2-3 NA TRBV5-1 TRBD1 TGCGCCAGCAGCCCCTTCGGACAGGGGCTCTCGACAGATACGCAGTATTTT CASSPFGQGLSTDTQYF
TRBJ2-3 NA TRBV5-1 TRBD2 TGCGCCAGCAGCCCCGGACTAGCGAGAGTAGATACGCAGTATTTT CASSPGLARVDTQYF